Below, 5 T cell receptor beta chains from the same sample are listed, as sequenced in a study of T cell clonality in common variable immunodeficiency. Study observations and caveats: Fewer deletions and N-nucleotide insertions were reportedly seen in common variable immunodeficiency TCR beta sequences.

Method: immunoSEQ multiplex PCR; TCRdb's copy keeps in-frame clones and lacks some. Altogether 6,500 to 8,500 clones were found in the sample, and no singletons occur. Their antigens are not known. Sequencing was carried out using peripheral blood mononuclear cells. These receptors were taken from a human donor with common variable immunodeficiency.

In regard to this clone: With the read ending 3 residues before the CDR3 end, the germline J gene is used to fill in that end. The chain uses TRBV7-9 and TRBJ1-1; perhaps TRBD1 as D (5 bases). Germline values: CDR1 SEHNR, CDR2 FQNEAQ (reference sequence). Deletions cut 5 bases from V and 5 bases from J, with 18 bases between. The CDR3 sequence is 15 residues long. CDR3 bases read: TGTGCCAGCAGCCCCGTCTTGAGGGGTGAGACTGAA. Protein product: CASSPVLRGETE. In full, the CDR3 reads CASSPVLRGETEAFF.

Only a few counts were recorded for this clone. Read sequence stops 3 residues before the CDR3 end, and the germline J gene provides the missing end. The rearrangement joins TRBV5-4 to TRBJ2-5, with 9 bases lining up with TRBD1. Looked up from germline, CDR1 is SGHNT and CDR2 is YYREEE (reference sequence). V gave up 3 bases and J gave up 0 bases; unmatched junction bases: 6. This CDR3 is 16 amino acids long. Here the CDR3 reads CASSSTGTGYQETQYF. CDR3 bases read: TGTGCCAGCAGCTCGACCGGGACAGGGTACCAAGAGACC.

This clone has only a few counts. The DNA ends 3 residues before the CDR3 does, and the rest of the CDR3 is filled in from the germline J gene. The V call is TRBV7-9, the J call TRBJ2-7; 9 nucleotides agree with TRBD2. This CDR3 is built from 15 residues. V gave up 1 base and J gave up 2 bases; unmatched junction bases: 3. Germline V gene sequence: CDR1 SEHNR, CDR2 FQNEAQ (reference sequence). The sequenced CDR3 bases are TGTGCCAGCAGCTTAGTTTCTAGCGGGACCTACGAG. This codes for CASSLVSSGTYE. The entire CDR3 is CASSLVSSGTYEQYF.

To note about this clone: The sequenced fragment ends 3 residues before the CDR3 boundary, so the rest is inferred from the germline J gene. V usage is TRBV6-1 and J usage is TRBJ2-7; 9 bases agree with TRBD2. The CDR3 runs to 16 residues. V shed 6 bases and J 2 bases; nucleotides not matched to a gene: 11. Germline V gene data show CDR1 as MNHNS and CDR2 as SASEGT. Incomplete CDR3 DNA: TGTGCCAGCAGGGAATCTGGCGGGAGGGCCGCCTACGAG. Amino acid sequence: CASRESGGRAAYE. The CDR3 reads in full as CASRESGGRAAYEQYF.

In this sample, this clone turned up a few times. The CDR3 extends 3 residues past the end of the read, so its final part is completed from the germline J gene. The chain couples TRBV20-1 to TRBJ2-3; TRBD2 matches at 12 bases. Germline V gene data show CDR1 as DFQATT and CDR2 as SNEGSKA (reference sequence). This CDR3 contains 17 residues. The V segment lost 0 bases and the J segment 2 bases; nucleotides outside the gene matches: 6. The DNA read from the CDR3 is TGCAGTGCTAGAGAGAGGGGACTAGCGGGCATCACAGATACG. It codes for CSARERGLAGITDT. The complete CDR3 reads CSARERGLAGITDTQYF.